This T cell receptor (beta chain) was identified during a study of vaccination and CD4 T cells after COVID-19. About the research overall: The cells were exposed to overlapping spike peptides originating from SARS-CoV-2, HCoV-NL63, HCoV-OC43 and HCoV-229E for stimulation.

Treatment denoted: roughly 10-day PBMC culture with coronavirus spike peptide pools or control peptides (ViraFEST assay). Gathering of the CD4+ T cells, from the unexposed donor, took place before the COVID-19 pandemic (2011-2018). An Oncomine TCR Beta short-read assay was used to sequence the DNA from cultured CD4+ T cells. From cultured CD4+ T cells, genomic DNA was extracted. TCRdb reanalysed the PCR reads using MiXCR and keeps one entry per CDR3 protein. This sample has nearly 7,000 distinct CDR3 sequences, with around 30% found just once. Trimming took off 6 bases at V and 0 bases at J, with 12 bases between the two ends. CDR1 and CDR2 (germline): DFQATT, SNEGSKA (reference sequence). The CDR3 totals 14 residues. In the case of this clonotype: The antigen remains unidentified.

This TCR derives from a human donor in good health. Sample: CD4+ T cells from blood, cultured in vitro. This chain joins TRBV20-1 and TRBJ1-3; D uncertain. CDR3 region: CSALSSTSGNTIYF. CDR3 coding DNA: TGCAGTGCCCTCTCCTCTACCTCTGGAAACACCATATATTTT.